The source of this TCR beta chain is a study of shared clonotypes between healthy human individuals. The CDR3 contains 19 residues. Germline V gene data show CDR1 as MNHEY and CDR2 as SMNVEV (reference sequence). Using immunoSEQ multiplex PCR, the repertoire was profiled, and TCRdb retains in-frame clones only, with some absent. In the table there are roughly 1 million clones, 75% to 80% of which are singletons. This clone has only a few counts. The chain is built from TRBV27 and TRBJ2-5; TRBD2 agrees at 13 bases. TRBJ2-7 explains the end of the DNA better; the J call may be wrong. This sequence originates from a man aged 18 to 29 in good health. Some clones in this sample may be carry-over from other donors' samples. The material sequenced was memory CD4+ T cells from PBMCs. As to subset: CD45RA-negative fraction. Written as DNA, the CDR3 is TGTGCCAGCAGTTTTACAACCTGGACTAGCGGGAGTTTCGCGTACGAGCAGTACTTC. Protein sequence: CASSFTTWTSGSFAYEQYF.